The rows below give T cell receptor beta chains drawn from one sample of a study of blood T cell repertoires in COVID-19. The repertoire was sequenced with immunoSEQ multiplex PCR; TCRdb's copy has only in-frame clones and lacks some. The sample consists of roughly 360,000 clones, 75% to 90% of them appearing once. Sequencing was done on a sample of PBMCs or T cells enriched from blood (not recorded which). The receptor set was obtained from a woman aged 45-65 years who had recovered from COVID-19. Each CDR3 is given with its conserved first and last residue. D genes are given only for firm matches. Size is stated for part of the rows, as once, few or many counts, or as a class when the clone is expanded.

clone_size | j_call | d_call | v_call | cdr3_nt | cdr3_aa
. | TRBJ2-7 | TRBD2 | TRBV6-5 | TGTGCCAGCTCTCTAGCGGGAGTGCGCGAGCAGTACTTC | CASSLAGVREQYF
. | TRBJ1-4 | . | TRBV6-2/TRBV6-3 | TGTGCCAGCAGTTACTCGGGCGACCCGGTCGATGAAAAACTGTTTTTT | CASSYSGDPVDEKLFF
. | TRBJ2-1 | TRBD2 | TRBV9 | TGTGCCAGCAGCGCCGCCGGGACTAGCGGGAGATTTGAGCAGTTCTTC | CASSAAGTSGRFEQFF
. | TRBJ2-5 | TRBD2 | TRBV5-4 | TGTGCCAGCAGCGGGGGACTGGCGGGAGGATTTGAGACCCAGTACTTC | CASSGGLAGGFETQYF
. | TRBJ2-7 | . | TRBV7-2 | TGTGCCAGCAGCTTAGCGCTAAAGGGGGGAGGGGGACGGCGGTCCTACGAGCAGTACTTC | CASSLALKGGGGRRSYEQYF
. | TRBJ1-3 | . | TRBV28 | TGTGCCAGCAGCCCGAGCTCTGGAAACACCATATATTTT | CASSPSSGNTIYF
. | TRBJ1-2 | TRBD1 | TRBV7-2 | TGTGCCAGCAGCTTCAACACAGGGGACTCTGGCTACACCTTC | CASSFNTGDSGYTF
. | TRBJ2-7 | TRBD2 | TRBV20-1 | TGCAGTGCTAGTTATCGGGGGGCCTACGAGCAGTACTTC | CSASYRGAYEQYF
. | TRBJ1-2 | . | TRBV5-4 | TGTGCCAGCAGCTCAGGGCTCGTCAACGGCTACACCTTC | CASSSGLVNGYTF
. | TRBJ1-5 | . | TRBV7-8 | TGTGCCAGCAGCTTATCGGAAAAGGGACTTCGGCAGCCCCAGCATTTT | CASSLSEKGLRQPQHF
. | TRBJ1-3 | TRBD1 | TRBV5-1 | TGCGCCAGCAGCTCGGACAGGGAGTCTGGAAACACCATATATTTT | CASSSDRESGNTIYF
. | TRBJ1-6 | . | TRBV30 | TGTGCCTGGAGTAGGGGGGGGGCACTCAATAATTCACCCCTCCACTTT | CAWSRGGALNNSPLHF
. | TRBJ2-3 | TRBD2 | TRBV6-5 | TGTGCCAGCAGGACTAGCGGGAGTAAGGATACGCAGTATTTT | CASRTSGSKDTQYF
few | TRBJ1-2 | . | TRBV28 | TGTGCCAGCAGTTTTCGCCCTCCTGCAGGGGAAGTCTATGGCTACACCTTC | CASSFRPPAGEVYGYTF
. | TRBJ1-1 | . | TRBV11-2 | TGTGCCAGCAGTCGACCGGGCTTTGGGGCAGCTTTCTTT | CASSRPGFGAAFF
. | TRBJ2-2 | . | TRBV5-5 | TGTGCCAGCAGCCTCCCTTGGGGTTTAGGGGCGTCCGGGGAGCTGTTTTTT | CASSLPWGLGASGELFF
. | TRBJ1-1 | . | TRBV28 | TGTGCCAGCAGTAGACAGCGGACAAGGGGGACTGAAGCTTTCTTT | CASSRQRTRGTEAFF
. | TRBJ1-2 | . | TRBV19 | TGTGCCAGTAGTATCGCGGCCGGCGCCTATGGCTACACCTTC | CASSIAAGAYGYTF
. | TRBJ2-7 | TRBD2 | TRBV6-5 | TGTGCCAGCAGTTACGGCGGGGGGACCTACGAGCAGTACTTC | CASSYGGGTYEQYF
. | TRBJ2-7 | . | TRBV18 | TGTGCCAGCTCACCACCCCAGGGATACGAGCAGTACTTC | CASSPPQGYEQYF
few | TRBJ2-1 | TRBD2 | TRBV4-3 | TGCGCCAGCAGCCCGGGACTAGCGGGAGTCGGCAATGAGCAGTTCTTC | CASSPGLAGVGNEQFF
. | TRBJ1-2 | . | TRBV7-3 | TGTGCCAGCAGCTTCGGTACGGCTAACTATGGCTACACCTTC | CASSFGTANYGYTF
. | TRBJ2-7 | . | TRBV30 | TGTGCCTGGAGTGAGCCACAGGGTTACGAGCAGTACTTC | CAWSEPQGYEQYF
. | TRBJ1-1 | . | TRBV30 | TGTGCCTGGAGTTTGGTACTTACGGAGCTGAACACTGAAGCTTTCTTT | CAWSLVLTELNTEAFF
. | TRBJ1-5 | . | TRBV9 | TGTGCCAGCAGCCCCTCTGCGGACAGTGCGTTGGGGCAGCCCCAGCATTTT | CASSPSADSALGQPQHF
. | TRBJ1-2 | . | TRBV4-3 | TGCGCCAGCAGCCAAGATAGCCGAACTTCCTATGGCTACACCTTC | CASSQDSRTSYGYTF
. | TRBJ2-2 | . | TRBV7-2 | TGTGCCAGCAGCTTAGTCTCCGGGGAGCTGTTTTTT | CASSLVSGELFF
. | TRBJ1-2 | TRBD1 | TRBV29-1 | TGCAGCGTACCCATGGGACAGACTAACTATGGCTACACCTTC | CSVPMGQTNYGYTF
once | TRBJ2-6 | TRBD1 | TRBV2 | TGTGCCAGCAGTTGGGACAGGGGGCAGGCTGGGGCCAACGTCCTGACTTTC | CASSWDRGQAGANVLTF
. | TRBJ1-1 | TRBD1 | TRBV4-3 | TGCGCCAGCAGCCAAGATATAGGGACAGGGGAATTCACTGAAGCTTTCTTT | CASSQDIGTGEFTEAFF
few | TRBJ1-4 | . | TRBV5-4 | TGTGCCAGCAGCGGCGGCGGGGGAGGTAATGAAAAACTGTTTTTT | CASSGGGGGNEKLFF